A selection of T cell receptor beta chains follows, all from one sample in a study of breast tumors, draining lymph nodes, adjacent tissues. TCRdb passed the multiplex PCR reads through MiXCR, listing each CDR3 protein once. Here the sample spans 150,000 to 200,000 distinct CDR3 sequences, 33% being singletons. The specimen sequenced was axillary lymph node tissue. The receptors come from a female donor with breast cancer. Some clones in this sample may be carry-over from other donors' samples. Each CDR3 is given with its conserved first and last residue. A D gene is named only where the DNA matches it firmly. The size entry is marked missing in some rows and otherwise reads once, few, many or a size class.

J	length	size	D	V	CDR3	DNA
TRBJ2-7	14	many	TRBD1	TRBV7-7	CASSPGTGIIEQYF	TGTGCTAGCAGCCCCGGGACAGGGATCATCGAGCAGTACTTC
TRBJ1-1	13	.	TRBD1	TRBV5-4	CASRGTVDTEAFF	TGTGCCAGCAGGGGGACAGTGGACACTGAAGCTTTCTTT
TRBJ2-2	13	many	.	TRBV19	CASSIGGTGELFF	TGTGCCAGTAGTATAGGAGGGACAGGGGAGCTGTTTTTT
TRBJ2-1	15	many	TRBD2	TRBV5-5	CASSLSGRNYNEQFF	TGTGCCAGCAGCTTGAGCGGGAGGAACTACAATGAGCAGTTCTTC
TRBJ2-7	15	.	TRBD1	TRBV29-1	CSVGAGTGTYYEQYF	TGCAGCGTTGGGGCGGGGACAGGGACCTACTACGAGCAGTACTTC
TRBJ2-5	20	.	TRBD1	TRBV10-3	CAISEPSGTRTGMRGETQYF	TGTGCCATCAGTGAGCCCTCAGGAACTCGGACAGGGATGCGGGGAGAGACCCAGTACTTC
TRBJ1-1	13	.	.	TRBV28	CASPKGWNTEAFF	TGTGCCAGCCCCAAAGGGTGGAACACTGAAGCTTTCTTT
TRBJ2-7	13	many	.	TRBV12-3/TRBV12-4	CASSFQGPYEQYF	TGTGCCAGCAGCTTCCAGGGGCCCTACGAGCAGTACTTC
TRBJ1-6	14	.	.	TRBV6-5	CASRLQGGNSPLHF	TGTGCCAGCAGGTTACAGGGAGGAAATTCACCCCTCCACTTT
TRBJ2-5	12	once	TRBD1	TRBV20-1	CSATGQQETQYF	TGCAGTGCCACGGGACAGCAAGAGACCCAGTACTTC
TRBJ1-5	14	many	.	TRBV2	CASSVRRESQPQHF	TGTGCCAGCAGTGTGCGCAGGGAAAGCCAGCCCCAGCATTTT
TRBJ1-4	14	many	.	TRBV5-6	CASSRRDVLEKLFF	TGTGCCAGCAGCCGCCGGGACGTATTAGAAAAACTGTTTTTT
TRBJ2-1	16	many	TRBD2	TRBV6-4	CASSDRAGSSYNEQFF	TGTGCCAGCAGTGACCGAGCGGGGAGCTCCTACAATGAGCAGTTCTTC
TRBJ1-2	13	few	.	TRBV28	CASRKQGNYGYTF	TGTGCCAGCAGGAAACAGGGTAACTATGGCTACACCTTC
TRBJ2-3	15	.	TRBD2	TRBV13	CASRIGGGDTDTQYF	TGTGCCAGCAGGATCGGGGGGGGGGACACAGATACGCAGTATTTT
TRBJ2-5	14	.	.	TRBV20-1	CSAKPGVAGETQYF	TGCAGTGCAAAACCCGGGGTAGCAGGAGAGACCCAGTACTTC
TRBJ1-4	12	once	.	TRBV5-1	CASSFPGEKLFF	TGCGCCAGCAGCTTCCCCGGCGAAAAACTGTTTTTT
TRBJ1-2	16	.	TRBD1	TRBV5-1	CASSPEWDSHNYGHTF	TGCGCCAGCAGCCCGGAGTGGGACAGCCACAACTATGGCCACACCTTC
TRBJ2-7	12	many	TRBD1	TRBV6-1	CAIGTVWGEQYF	TGTGCCATTGGGACAGTATGGGGCGAGCAGTACTTC
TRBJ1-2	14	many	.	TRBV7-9	CASSLVTTAYGYTF	TGTGCCAGCAGCTTAGTAACGACAGCTTATGGCTACACCTTC
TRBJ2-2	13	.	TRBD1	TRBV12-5	CASGSRQGGELFF	TGTGCTAGTGGTTCAAGACAGGGCGGGGAGCTGTTTTTT
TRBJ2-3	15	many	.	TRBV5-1	CASALGGASTDTQYF	TGCGCCAGCGCCCTTGGGGGAGCCAGCACAGATACGCAGTATTTT
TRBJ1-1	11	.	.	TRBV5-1	CASRGRTEAFF	TGCGCCAGCAGAGGGAGGACTGAAGCTTTCTTT
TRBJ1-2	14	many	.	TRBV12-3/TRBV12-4	CASTSLQGHYGYTF	TGTGCCAGCACTTCACTCCAGGGTCACTATGGCTACACCTTC
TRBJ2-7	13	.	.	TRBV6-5	CASSHSGSDEQYF	TGTGCCAGCAGTCACTCGGGGAGTGACGAGCAGTACTTC
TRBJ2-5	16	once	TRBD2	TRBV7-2	CASSSRLALGQETQYF	TGTGCCAGCAGCTCTAGACTAGCGTTGGGGCAAGAGACCCAGTACTTC
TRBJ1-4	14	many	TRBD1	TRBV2	CASAVDGQGGKLFF	TGTGCCAGTGCCGTTGATGGACAGGGAGGAAAACTGTTTTTT
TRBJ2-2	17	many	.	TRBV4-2	CASSQGTGPANTGELFF	TGTGCCAGCAGCCAAGGGACGGGACCCGCGAACACCGGGGAGCTGTTTTTT
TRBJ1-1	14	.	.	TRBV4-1	CASSPGGMNTEAFF	TGCGCCAGCAGTCCGGGGGGCATGAACACTGAAGCTTTCTTT